The 22 T cell receptor beta chains in this list originate from one sample, sequenced in a study of T cells in Graves' hyperthyroidism and ophthalmopathy. The CDR3 regions of TCR beta were amplified from RNA transcripts. RT-PCR in the first round (using the HTBI primer set) targeted the TCR CDR3. In TCRdb, the multiplex PCR reads were re-called with MiXCR into one record per CDR3 protein. Altogether about 480,000 distinct CDR3 sequences are present, 13% to 15% being singletons, with the ten largest covering over 15%. Sequencing was done on a sample of blood. These receptors all come from a woman younger than 30 with Graves' hyperthyroidism.

This clonotype was counted a few times. The J gene is TRBJ1-2, the V gene TRBV27; D may be TRBD1 (6 bases). The CDR3 extends over 15 amino acids. V was cut by 3 bases and J by 4 bases, with 15 bases left in between. In germline, CDR1 is MNHEY, CDR2 SMNVEV (reference sequence). The CDR3 bases are TGTGCCAGCAGTTTCTCCCAAGGGGGGATCTATGGCTACACCTTC. Translating it yields CASSFSQGGIYGYTF.

This clonotype was counted at least ten times. This chain joins TRBV20-1 and TRBJ2-7; TRBD2 matches 9 bases. This CDR3 comprises 16 residues. V shed 0 bases and J 6 bases; nucleotides not matched to a gene: 12. In germline, CDR1 is DFQATT, CDR2 SNEGSKA (reference sequence). CDR3: CSARDLSAGGVGEQYF. CDR3 DNA: TGCAGTGCTAGAGATTTATCGGCGGGAGGGGTCGGCGAGCAGTACTTC.

This clonotype has a handful of counts. The rearrangement uses TRBV7-6 and TRBJ2-7; D not certain. This CDR3 is 13 amino acids long. Germline CDR1 SGHVS, CDR2 FNYEAQ. V lost 5 bases and J lost 3, with 11 bases in between. The CDR3 nucleotides are TGTGCCAGCAGCCTAAACACCGACTACGAGCAGTACTTC. Protein sequence: CASSLNTDYEQYF.

This chain connects TRBV2 to TRBJ2-1; TRBD2 is a possible D gene (6 bases). Per the germline V gene, CDR1 is SNHLY and CDR2 is FYNNEI. There are 13 residues in the CDR3. V dropped 10 bases and J dropped 2 bases, with 12 bases sitting between them. The CDR3 DNA follows: TGTGCCACGGCGGGAAACCCCTACAATGAGCAGTTCTTC. The encoded protein is CATAGNPYNEQFF.

This clonotype came up many times. The chain joins TRBV10-3 to TRBJ1-1; D is possibly TRBD1 (5 bases). Germline CDR1 is ENHRY and CDR2 is SYGVKD. This CDR3 has 13 amino acids. Trimming cost V 6 bases and J 2 bases, with 10 bases left between them. The CDR3: CAISRQTNTEAFF. The CDR3 region has the DNA TGTGCCATCAGCAGACAGACCAACACTGAAGCTTTCTTT.

This clonotype came up many times. The V gene is TRBV6-1, the J gene TRBJ1-3, with TRBD1 as a possible D gene (5 bases). Germline loops: CDR1 MNHNS, CDR2 SASEGT. V lost 5 bases, J lost 2 bases, and 10 bases lay in between. CDR3 length equals 14 residues. CDR3 nucleotide sequence: TGTGCCAGCAGTTTCATGGGGGCTGGAAACACCATATATTTT. It specifies CASSFMGAGNTIYF.

This clonotype has a count of ten or more. The chain joins TRBV6-2 or TRBV6-3 to TRBJ2-1, with D tentatively TRBD2 (6 bases). This CDR3 is built from 16 residues. The germline V gene encodes CDR1 MNHEY and CDR2 SVGEGT. V was shortened by 8 bases and J by 0 bases, with 17 bases between the two germline ends. CDR3 residues: CASSPWDSRSYNEQFF. For the CDR3, the DNA is TGTGCCAGCTCACCCTGGGACTCACGCTCCTACAATGAGCAGTTCTTC.

This clonotype was detected a few times. V and J are TRBV20-1 and TRBJ2-1; 10 bases are shared with TRBD2. CDR1 is DFQATT and CDR2 is SNEGSKA in the germline V gene (reference sequence). CDR3 length: 14 residues. J was trimmed by 1 base and V by 6 bases; bases with no gene match: 3. CDR3 DNA sequence: TGCAGTGCCCTAGCGGGAGTATCCTACAATGAGCAGTTCTTC. Residues: CSALAGVSYNEQFF.

The table lists this clonotype with many counts. The rearrangement links TRBV12-3 or TRBV12-4 to TRBJ1-1; D not certain. This CDR3 is built from 14 residues. Trimming pared 5 bases from V and 0 bases from J, leaving 10 bases between. CDR3 protein: CASSPRTLNTEAFF. CDR3 sequence (DNA): TGTGCCAGCAGTCCCCGGACCCTGAACACTGAAGCTTTCTTT.

Ten or more counts support this clonotype. This chain joins TRBV19 and TRBJ2-2; no firm D call. V was trimmed by 7 bases and J by 1 base, leaving 7 bases between them. CDR3 size: 13 residues. Per the germline V gene, CDR1 is LNHDA and CDR2 is SQIVND (reference sequence). The DNA for the CDR3 is TGTGCCAGTATCTGGCAGAACACCGGGGAGCTGTTTTTT. Residues: CASIWQNTGELFF.

The sample holds many counts of this clonotype. The chain employs TRBV12-3 or TRBV12-4 and TRBJ2-1; 7 bases are shared with TRBD1. The CDR3 runs 15 residues. The junction had 9 bases not matched to a gene; V was cut back by 6 bases and J by 4 bases. This chain's CDR3 is CASRLRQGSYNEQFF. The CDR3 DNA reads as TGTGCCAGCAGGCTCAGACAGGGCTCTTACAATGAGCAGTTCTTC.

This clonotype was seen at least ten times. The V gene is TRBV13, the J gene TRBJ2-3; D uncertain. Trimming took off 6 bases at V and 2 bases at J, with 9 bases between the two ends. The CDR3 covers 13 residues. The germline CDR1 and CDR2 sequences are PRHDT and FYEKMQ (reference sequence). The CDR3 loop is CASSPLVTDTQYF. In DNA, the CDR3 is TGTGCCAGCAGTCCGCTAGTCACAGATACGCAGTATTTT.

This clonotype was seen at least ten times. The chain has TRBV5-5 and TRBJ2-3; 9 bases are shared with TRBD2. Germline-derived CDR1 and CDR2 are SGHKS and YYEKEE (reference sequence). The J segment lost 3 bases and the V segment lost 0 bases, leaving 5 bases of the junction unmatched. The CDR3 is 16 amino acids. The CDR3 nucleotides are TGTGCCAGCAGCTTGGGTGCTAGCGGGATGACAGATACGCAGTATTTT. Protein: CASSLGASGMTDTQYF. The entire variable domain, with the rest obtained from reference TRBV5-5 and TRBJ2-3, is as follows: DAGVTQSPTHLIKTRGQQVTLRCSPISGHKSVSWYQQVLGQGPQFIFQYYEKEERGRGNFPDRFSARQFPNYSSELNVNALLLGDSALYLCASSLGASGMTDTQYFGPGTRLTVL.

This clonotype was seen at least ten times. The chain uses TRBV25-1 and TRBJ1-6, with unresolved D. Germline V gene sequence: CDR1 MGHDK, CDR2 SYGVNS. V was shortened by 4 bases and J by 2 bases, with 15 bases between the two germline ends. The CDR3 is made up of 17 amino acids. CDR3 in DNA: TGTGCCAGCAGTGCACCGACTGGACGGCCCTATAATTCACCCCTCCACTTT. Translated, it gives CASSAPTGRPYNSPLHF.

This clonotype was seen repeatedly, ten times or more. The chain uses TRBV12-3 or TRBV12-4 and TRBJ1-1, with D hard to call. The CDR3 consists of 14 residues. Between the trimmed V and J ends, which lost 2 bases and 1 base, there was a span of 8 bases. CDR3 nucleotides: TGTGCCAGCAGTTTATTTACGGAGAACACTGAAGCTTTCTTT. Protein product: CASSLFTENTEAFF.

This clonotype showed up many times. The V call is TRBV2, the J call TRBJ1-3; D is perhaps TRBD1 (5 bases). Per the germline V gene, CDR1 is SNHLY and CDR2 is FYNNEI. The CDR3 loop spans 14 amino acids. Between the trimmed V and J ends, which lost 2 bases and 5 bases, there was a span of 10 bases. The CDR3 bases are TGTGCCAGCAGTGAACAGGGAATCCGAAACACCATATATTTT. This codes for CASSEQGIRNTIYF.

This rearrangement joins TRBV7-6 to TRBJ1-5; D is ambiguous. The CDR3 has 15 residues. Germline loops: CDR1 SGHVS, CDR2 FNYEAQ. V was cut by 2 bases and J by 3 bases, with 11 bases left in between. CDR3 sequence reads: CASSLSSEDNQPQHF. CDR3 DNA sequence: TGTGCCAGCAGCTTATCATCAGAAGACAATCAGCCCCAGCATTTT.

This clonotype was detected only a few times. The V call is TRBV2, the J call TRBJ2-7, with TRBD2 matching over 11 bases. The CDR3 consists of 17 residues. Germline V lookup: CDR1 SNHLY, CDR2 FYNNEI. J gave up 3 bases and V 2 bases, and 9 bases lay outside the gene matches. Here the CDR3 reads CASSEKTSGTSGYEQYF. The CDR3 coding sequence is TGTGCCAGCAGTGAAAAGACTTCCGGGACTAGCGGCTACGAGCAGTACTTC. The variable domain in full, with the rest retrieved from reference TRBV2 and TRBJ2-7, is EPEVTQTPSHQVTQMGQEVILRCVPISNHLYFYWYRQILGQKVEFLVSFYNNEISEKSEIFDDQFSVERPDGSNFTLKIRSTKLEDSAMYFCASSEKTSGTSGYEQYFGPGTRLTVT.

This clonotype was observed many times. The chain uses TRBV11-1 and TRBJ2-1, with D perhaps being TRBD1 or TRBD2 (7 bases each). Trimming stripped 1 base from V and 0 bases from J, with 25 bases between. Germline lookup yields CDR1 SGHAT and CDR2 FQDESV (reference sequence). The CDR3 consists of 21 residues. The CDR3: CASSLEGGGEFWDSSYNEQFF. CDR3 DNA: TGTGCCAGCAGCTTAGAAGGGGGGGGAGAGTTTTGGGACAGCTCCTACAATGAGCAGTTCTTC. Together with reference TRBV11-1 and TRBJ2-1, the CDR3 gives the full variable domain: EAEVAQSPRYKITEKSQAVAFWCDPISGHATLYWYRQILGQGPELLVQFQDESVVDDSQLPKDRFSAERLKGVDSTLKIQPAELGDSAMYLCASSLEGGGEFWDSSYNEQFFGPGTRLTVL.

Many counts were recorded for this clonotype. V is TRBV12-5 and J is TRBJ2-2; a weak D match, TRBD2 (5 bases). Trimming pared 7 bases from V and 8 bases from J, leaving 14 bases between. From germline, CDR1 is LGHNT and CDR2 FRNRAP. The CDR3 runs to 13 residues. The CDR3 region has the DNA TGTGCTAGTGTCTTGAGCGGAGCTGGGGAGCTGTTTTTT. It codes for CASVLSGAGELFF. The variable domain in full, completed from reference TRBV12-5 and TRBJ2-2, reads DARVTQTPRHKVTEMGQEVTMRCQPILGHNTVFWYRQTMMQGLELLAYFRNRAPLDDSGMPKDRFSAEMPDATLATLKIQPSEPRDSAVYFCASVLSGAGELFFGEGSRLTVL.

This clonotype was counted ten times or more. This chain uses TRBV5-1 with TRBJ1-6; D is uncertain. The V and J ends lost 0 bases and 7 bases respectively, with 11 bases between them. The CDR3 runs 15 residues. CDR1 SGHRS and CDR2 YFSETQ come from the germline V gene. The CDR3 loop reads CASSLDGPSNSPLHF. In DNA form, the CDR3 reads TGCGCCAGCAGCTTGGATGGACCTTCAAATTCACCCCTCCACTTT.

There are many counts of this clonotype. The genes are TRBV24-1 and TRBJ2-1, with D maybe TRBD2 (5 bases). V was shortened by 2 bases and J by 7 bases, with 14 bases between the two germline ends. The germline gives CDR1 KGHDR, CDR2 SFDVKD. The CDR3 runs 15 residues. CDR3: CATSDSRTRRNEQFF. DNA for the CDR3: TGTGCCACCAGTGATTCTAGGACTCGTCGGAATGAGCAGTTCTTC.